These 21 T cell receptor beta chains came from one sample sequenced in a study of blood T cell repertoires in COVID-19. Generated by immunoSEQ multiplex PCR, the TCRdb table keeps only in-frame clones and is missing some. The sample lists some 200,000 clones, approximately 83% seen once, with 4.8% in the top ten. The sequencing sample was made of PBMCs or T cells enriched from blood (not recorded which). The origin of the receptors is a woman aged 45-60 years who had been exposed to COVID-19.

J is TRBJ1-4 and V is TRBV19; the D gene is possibly TRBD1 (5 bases). This CDR3 region has 14 residues. V lost 6 bases to trimming and J lost 1 base, with 9 bases between them. Germline lookup yields CDR1 LNHDA and CDR2 SQIVND (reference sequence). The CDR3 DNA sequence: TGTGCCAGTAGCGAGACAGTAACTAATGAAAAACTGTTTTTT. This translates into CASSETVTNEKLFF.

This clone occurred a few times. The chain employs TRBV4-2 and TRBJ1-1; tentative D call: TRBD1 (5 bases). The CDR3 totals 19 residues. Germline CDR1 and CDR2: LGHNA and YNFKEQ. V lost 1 base and J lost 4, with 25 bases in between. The CDR3 coding sequence is TGTGCCAGCAGCCAAGCATCTTTGGGGGGATTTATGGGTACCACTGAAGCTTTCTTT. It encodes CASSQASLGGFMGTTEAFF.

This clone was seen only a few times. The rearrangement uses TRBV21-1 and TRBJ1-6. TRBV21-1 is deemed a pseudogene. The CDR3 sequence is 14 residues long. CDR3 region: CASSTREADSPLHF. The CDR3 bases are TGTGCCAGCAGCACCCGAGAGGCGGATTCACCCCTCCACTTT.

This chain joins TRBV12-3 or TRBV12-4 and TRBJ2-7; D is unresolved. The CDR3 runs to 11 residues. V lost 6 bases and J 2 bases, leaving 5 bases between the germline ends. The CDR3 here is CASSSAYEQYF. The CDR3 nucleotides read TGTGCCAGCAGCTCTGCCTACGAGCAGTACTTC.

This clone was counted once. This chain links TRBV5-1 with TRBJ1-6; D is perhaps TRBD1 (5 bases). Germline CDR1 SGHRS, CDR2 YFSETQ. Trimming left V 2 bases short and J 9 bases short, with 15 bases between. CDR3 length equals 15 residues. The CDR3 is CASSFWGTESSPLHF. The DNA for the CDR3 is TGCGCCAGCAGCTTCTGGGGGACTGAGTCTTCACCCCTCCACTTT.

This chain connects TRBV12-5 to TRBJ2-2; TRBD2 might be the D (5 bases). V was pared by 2 bases and J by 9 bases, with 7 bases between. Germline assignment: CDR1 LGHNT and CDR2 FRNRAP. The CDR3 runs 12 residues. The CDR3: CASGLPGWELFF. The CDR3, as DNA: TGTGCTAGTGGTTTGCCGGGGTGGGAGCTGTTTTTT.

The chain is built from TRBV7-2 and TRBJ1-2, with 9 bases aligning to TRBD1. The CDR3 consists of 16 residues. J lost 2 bases, V lost 4 bases, and 8 bases had no gene match. Germline lookup yields CDR1 SGHTA and CDR2 FQGNSA. For the CDR3, the DNA is TGTGCCAGCAGCTCGGGACAGGGCCTGAGAAACTATGGCTACACCTTC. Encoded protein: CASSSGQGLRNYGYTF.

The genes are TRBV11-2 and TRBJ1-4, with TRBD1 identical over 10 bases. V lost 5 bases to trimming and J lost 6 bases; unmatched junction nucleotides: 9. CDR1 SGHAT and CDR2 FQNNGV come from the germline V gene. The CDR3 covers 16 residues. CDR3 DNA sequence: TGTGCCAGCAGCCAGCGTAGAGGGACAGGGGATGAAAAACTGTTTTTT. Protein product: CASSQRRGTGDEKLFF.

This chain connects TRBV7-9 to TRBJ1-2; D possibly corresponds to TRBD1 (6 bases). The ends were cut back, 5 bases at V and 5 bases at J, with 21 bases in the middle. The CDR3 covers 16 residues. The germline gives CDR1 SEHNR, CDR2 FQNEAQ (reference sequence). Here the CDR3 reads CASSLVAGQRSYGYTF. The CDR3 nucleotides are TGTGCCAGCAGCCTAGTTGCCGGACAGCGGTCTTATGGCTACACCTTC.

The genes are TRBV5-1 and TRBJ2-1; TRBD1 agrees at 12 bases. Unmatched junction bases numbered 3, after V lost 1 base and J lost 10 bases. Germline CDR1 reads SGHRS; CDR2 reads YFSETQ. The CDR3 has 14 residues. CDR3 DNA: TGCGCCAGCAGCTTGTGGGACAGGGGGCAAGAGCAGTTCTTC. It encodes CASSLWDRGQEQFF.

The chain is built from TRBV30 and TRBJ1-1; tentatively, D is TRBD1 (5 bases). V was clipped by 4 bases and J by 1 base, with 10 bases between them. The CDR3 runs to 13 residues. Germline V lookup: CDR1 GTSNPN, CDR2 SVGIG (reference sequence). CDR3 in DNA: TGTGCCTGGAACCAGGGCTCGAACACTGAAGCTTTCTTT. Its translation is CAWNQGSNTEAFF.

The chain is built from TRBV13 and TRBJ1-3, with TRBD1 matching 7 bases. The CDR3 has 17 residues. Germline assignment: CDR1 PRHDT and CDR2 FYEKMQ (reference sequence). The V segment lost 4 bases and the J segment 4 bases; nucleotides outside the gene matches: 13. The CDR3 nucleotides are TGTGCCAGCAGCTCGAGACCGACAGGGATGGCAGGAAACACCATATATTTT. Protein product: CASSSRPTGMAGNTIYF.

The rearrangement joins TRBV19 to TRBJ2-3; D perhaps matches TRBD2 (6 bases). V was shortened by 0 bases and J by 5 bases, with 15 bases between the two germline ends. From germline, CDR1 is LNHDA and CDR2 SQIVND (reference sequence). This CDR3 contains 16 residues. The CDR3 region has the DNA TGTGCCAGTAGTATAGATATTGTGCGGGGCGAAGATACGCAGTATTTT. This translates into CASSIDIVRGEDTQYF.

The chain carries TRBV11-3 and TRBJ2-2; TRBD1 matches at 7 bases. The length of the CDR3 is 14 residues. V was clipped by 4 bases and J by 6 bases; unmatched bases: 5. Germline V CDR1 and CDR2: SGHNT, YENEEA. In DNA, the CDR3 is TGTGCCAGCAGCTCAACAGGGGTCGCCGGGGAGCTGTTTTTT. Translating gives CASSSTGVAGELFF.

The chain joins TRBV11-2 to TRBJ1-2, with 9 bases aligning to TRBD1. CDR3 length equals 15 residues. Per germline, CDR1 SGHAT and CDR2 FQNNGV. With 0 bases clipped from V and 5 bases from J, the junction kept 4 bases outside the gene matches. The DNA for the CDR3 is TGTGCCAGCAGCTTAGAGGCAGGGACAGGGTATGGCTACACCTTC. Translation: CASSLEAGTGYGYTF.

This chain uses TRBV13 with TRBJ1-6; possible D gene TRBD1, 5 bases. V was clipped by 2 bases and J by 7 bases, with 9 bases between them. The length of the CDR3 is 14 residues. Per germline, CDR1 PRHDT and CDR2 FYEKMQ (reference sequence). DNA for the CDR3: TGTGCCAGCAGCTTACGGGCAGGGAATTCACCCCTCCACTTT. The encoded protein is CASSLRAGNSPLHF.

The V gene is TRBV11-1, the J gene TRBJ2-1; 9 bases agree with TRBD1. The CDR3 extends over 16 amino acids. Germline V gene data show CDR1 as SGHAT and CDR2 as FQDESV (reference sequence). V lost 0 bases and J lost 6; bases outside the gene matches: 6. The CDR3 spells CASSLASGQGTNEQFF. For the CDR3, the DNA is TGTGCCAGCAGCTTAGCATCGGGACAGGGAACCAATGAGCAGTTCTTC. The full variable domain, completed using reference TRBV11-1 and TRBJ2-1, is EAEVAQSPRYKITEKSQAVAFWCDPISGHATLYWYRQILGQGPELLVQFQDESVVDDSQLPKDRFSAERLKGVDSTLKIQPAELGDSAMYLCASSLASGQGTNEQFFGPGTRLTVL.

The chain joins TRBV6-5 to TRBJ1-5; D call uncertain. Germline V CDR1 and CDR2: MNHEY, SVGAGI. Trimming cost V 5 bases and J 5 bases, with 7 bases left between them. This CDR3 is 12 amino acids long. The CDR3 DNA is TGTGCCAGCAGTAGTCCAGATCAGCCCCAGCATTTT. This encodes CASSSPDQPQHF.

V is TRBV28 and J is TRBJ2-1; TRBD1 agrees at 9 bases. The length of the CDR3 is 15 residues. The V gene end was trimmed by 5 bases and the J gene end by 4 bases; junction bases not matched to a gene: 6. Per germline, CDR1 MDHEN and CDR2 SYDVKM. The CDR3 coding sequence is TGTGCCAGCAGTAAACGGACAGGGGCATACAATGAGCAGTTCTTC. It is translated as CASSKRTGAYNEQFF.

The V and J genes are TRBV19 and TRBJ2-5; 9 nucleotides align to TRBD2. Unmatched junction bases numbered 11, after V lost 5 bases and J lost 7 bases. The CDR3 totals 15 residues. Germline CDR1 is LNHDA and CDR2 is SQIVND (reference sequence). This CDR3 reads CASSEGAGGRGTQYF. As DNA, the CDR3 is TGTGCCAGTAGTGAGGGAGCGGGGGGCCGGGGGACCCAGTACTTC.

The gene calls are TRBV28 and TRBJ1-2; the match to TRBD1 covers 7 bases. Unmatched junction bases numbered 4, after V lost 3 bases and J lost 3 bases. CDR1 MDHEN and CDR2 SYDVKM come from the germline V gene. The CDR3 runs to 14 residues. The CDR3 DNA sequence: TGTGCCAGCAGTTTCGGACAGGCCTACTATGGCTACACCTTC. Translated: CASSFGQAYYGYTF.